The 25 T cell receptor beta chains listed next were all sequenced from one sample in a study of blood T cell repertoires in COVID-19. The repertoire was sequenced with immunoSEQ multiplex PCR; TCRdb's copy has only in-frame clones and lacks some. The sample records about 190,000 clones, 78% being singletons. Sequencing was carried out using peripheral blood. All receptors come from an elderly woman with active or convalescent COVID-19.

The CDR3 here is CASSTGFLVEKLFF. The DNA of the CDR3 is TGCGCCAGCAGTACAGGATTTTTGGTTGAAAAACTGTTTTTT. The chain combines TRBV10-2 with TRBJ1-4; D possibly corresponds to TRBD1 (5 bases). V was cut by 5 bases and J by 7 bases, with 14 bases left in between. Per germline, CDR1 WSHSY and CDR2 SAAADI. The CDR3 runs to 14 residues.

This rearrangement joins TRBV28 to TRBJ1-1; possibly TRBD1 for D (6 bases). Trimming took 11 bases from V and 1 from J, leaving 14 bases between them. The CDR3 contains 13 residues. The germline V gene encodes CDR1 MDHEN and CDR2 SYDVKM. The CDR3 protein is CACNGGRNTEAFF. CDR3 coding DNA: TGTGCCTGCAATGGGGGCCGGAACACTGAAGCTTTCTTT.

The V gene is TRBV24-1, the J gene TRBJ2-3; no clear D gene. V was pared by 0 bases and J by 4 bases, with 4 bases between. The CDR3 has 13 residues. The V gene's germline CDR1 is KGHDR and CDR2 SFDVKD. The CDR3 loop reads CATSDLFSDTQYF. The CDR3 nucleotides are TGTGCCACCAGTGATTTGTTCTCAGATACGCAGTATTTT.

The CDR3 region is CASRRDSHPQETQYF. The CDR3 coding sequence is TGCGCCAGCAGGCGCGACAGCCATCCCCAAGAGACCCAGTACTTC. The rearrangement links TRBV5-1 to TRBJ2-5; tentatively, D is TRBD1 (5 bases). Germline V gene data show CDR1 as SGHRS and CDR2 as YFSETQ. Trimming took 5 bases from V and 1 from J, leaving 15 bases between them. The CDR3 has 15 residues.

The chain carries TRBV5-1 and TRBJ1-2; the match to TRBD1 covers 7 bases. The CDR3 consists of 15 residues. The ends lost 2 bases at V and 3 bases at J; junction bases unmatched: 7. CDR1 is SGHRS and CDR2 is YFSETQ in the germline V gene. The CDR3 region has the DNA TGCGCCAGCAGCTTTAACAGGGGATCGGACTATGGCTACACCTTC. Translation gives CASSFNRGSDYGYTF.

The J gene is TRBJ2-1, the V gene TRBV28; D is perhaps TRBD2 (6 bases). The V end was cut by 7 bases, the J end by 4 bases, with 32 bases between. Germline V lookup: CDR1 MDHEN, CDR2 SYDVKM. This CDR3 is built from 20 residues. The CDR3 DNA reads as TGTGCCAGCACAACTAAAGGACCGGGCCGCGGAACGGGGAGGTACAATGAGCAGTTCTTC. This encodes CASTTKGPGRGTGRYNEQFF.

This clone was seen once. The gene calls are TRBV28 and TRBJ1-5; D not certain. Trimming removed 5 bases from V and 4 bases from J, with 6 bases in between. In germline, CDR1 is MDHEN, CDR2 SYDVKM. The CDR3 loop spans 12 amino acids. The CDR3, as DNA: TGTGCCAGCAGTCCCTTAAATCAGCCCCAGCATTTT. Its translation is CASSPLNQPQHF.

This clone has just a few counts. J is TRBJ2-7 and V is TRBV28, with TRBD2 matching 12 bases. J gave up 2 bases and V 6 bases, and 8 bases lay outside the gene matches. CDR1 and CDR2 (germline): MDHEN, SYDVKM. The CDR3 sequence is 16 residues long. CDR3 nucleotide sequence: TGTGCCAGCAGCTTCGGGGCTAGCGGGGGGGCCTACGAGCAGTACTTC. This translates into CASSFGASGGAYEQYF.

The rearrangement links TRBV5-1 to TRBJ1-2, with D possibly TRBD1 on 5 matching bases. The CDR3 runs 15 residues. CDR1 is SGHRS and CDR2 is YFSETQ in the germline V gene. Trimming removed 0 bases at V and 0 bases at J, with 9 bases between. As DNA, the CDR3 is TGCGCCAGCAGCTTGGTGCAGGGCCCTAACTATGGCTACACCTTC. It translates to CASSLVQGPNYGYTF. Full variable domain (remainder filled in from reference TRBV5-1 and TRBJ1-2): KAGVTQTPRYLIKTRGQQVTLSCSPISGHRSVSWYQQTPGQGLQFLFEYFSETQRNKGNFPGRFSGRQFSNSRSEMNVSTLELGDSALYLCASSLVQGPNYGYTFGSGTRLTVV.

The V call is TRBV9, the J call TRBJ2-1, with 9 positions matching TRBD1. The CDR3 length is 15 residues. Per germline, CDR1 SGDLS and CDR2 YYNGEE. Trimming cost V 3 bases and J 6 bases; bases outside gene matches: 7. The DNA of the CDR3 is TGTGCCAGCAGCGAGAGGGACAGGGAGGGCAATGAGCAGTTCTTC. Translation gives CASSERDREGNEQFF.

The CDR3 DNA is TGTGCCAGCAGTCCCGGGGAGTATCAGCCCCAGCATTTT. Encoded protein: CASSPGEYQPQHF. This sequence joins TRBV6-5 and TRBJ1-5, with D uncertain. The germline CDR1 and CDR2 sequences are MNHEY and SVGAGI. The CDR3 consists of 13 residues. Trimming stripped 5 bases from V and 5 bases from J, with 10 bases between.

The sample holds a few counts of this clone. Within the sample, other DNA sequences also encode this same CDR3. The rearrangement links TRBV25-1 to TRBJ1-2; D perhaps matches TRBD1 (5 bases). Trimming removed 4 bases from V and 7 bases from J, with 10 bases in between. Germline V CDR1 and CDR2: MGHDK, SYGVNS. The CDR3 is 12 residues long. The CDR3 reads CASSVQGGGYTF. In DNA, the CDR3 is TGTGCCAGCAGTGTCCAGGGCGGTGGCTACACCTTC.

This clone has a single count. The V gene is TRBV6-5, the J gene TRBJ2-1; 8 positions match TRBD1. The CDR3 is made up of 15 amino acids. From germline, CDR1 is MNHEY and CDR2 SVGAGI. The V and J ends lost 7 bases and 4 bases, in that order; junction bases with no gene match: 9. DNA for the CDR3: TGTGCCAGCACCCCAGGGCAGGGGGCTTACAATGAGCAGTTCTTC. This codes for CASTPGQGAYNEQFF.

The chain has TRBV6-5 and TRBJ1-4; tentative D call: TRBD1 (5 bases). Germline-derived CDR1 and CDR2 are MNHEY and SVGAGI. The germline V and J ends were trimmed by 7 bases and 8 bases, with 14 bases remaining between them. The CDR3 totals 13 residues. CDR3 nucleotide sequence: TGTGCCAGCACAGGGAGGGAGCGAGAAAAACTGTTTTTT. Amino acids: CASTGREREKLFF.

V gene TRBV9 combines with J gene TRBJ2-2; 15 nucleotides match TRBD2. V was pared by 3 bases and J by 0 bases, with 9 bases of the junction left unmatched. Per the germline V gene, CDR1 is SGDLS and CDR2 is YYNGEE. The CDR3 runs 20 residues. The CDR3 loop reads CASSAYNGLAGGSNTGELFF. DNA for the CDR3: TGTGCCAGCAGCGCCTATAATGGACTAGCGGGGGGGTCGAACACCGGGGAGCTGTTTTTT.

This clone was observed a few times. The V and J genes are TRBV6-2 or TRBV6-3 and TRBJ1-1, with a possible D match to TRBD1 (6 bases). The CDR3 runs to 14 residues. Trimming shortened V by 4 bases and J by 5 bases, and 14 bases separated the two germline ends. Germline assignment: CDR1 MNHEY and CDR2 SVGEGT. The CDR3: CASSSQGSRTEAFF. CDR3 sequence (DNA): TGTGCCAGCAGTTCACAGGGCTCGCGAACTGAAGCTTTCTTT.

V gene TRBV6-5 combines with J gene TRBJ1-4; D uncertain. Germline V CDR1 and CDR2: MNHEY, SVGAGI. V was cut by 4 bases and J by 4 bases, with 7 bases left in between. The CDR3 totals 13 residues. CDR3 loop: CASSLDFNEKLFF. Written as DNA, the CDR3 is TGTGCCAGCAGTTTAGATTTTAATGAAAAACTGTTTTTT.

V usage is TRBV19 and J usage is TRBJ1-2; D might be TRBD1 (6 bases). The V end lost 7 bases, the J end lost 1 base, and 16 bases lay between the germline ends. CDR1 is LNHDA, CDR2 SQIVND, per germline (reference sequence). The CDR3 has 15 residues. CDR3 region: CASTKETGDNYGYTF. CDR3 DNA: TGTGCCAGTACTAAGGAGACAGGAGATAACTATGGCTACACCTTC.

This sequence joins TRBV7-9 and TRBJ1-2; 9 nucleotides agree with TRBD1. The CDR3 covers 14 residues. Germline CDR1 is SEHNR and CDR2 is FQNEAQ (reference sequence). With 0 bases clipped from V and 4 bases from J, the junction kept 0 bases outside the gene matches. As DNA, the CDR3 is TGTGCCAGCAGCTTAGCGGGACAGGGCTATGGCTACACCTTC. Its translation: CASSLAGQGYGYTF.

The chain recombines TRBV5-1 with TRBJ2-5; 8 nucleotides align to TRBD1. The CDR3 length is 15 residues. Trimming cost V 0 bases and J 5 bases; bases outside gene matches: 6. Per germline, CDR1 SGHRS and CDR2 YFSETQ. The CDR3 is CASSLAGQGRETQYF. CDR3 sequence (DNA): TGCGCCAGCAGCTTGGCCGGACAGGGTAGGGAGACCCAGTACTTC.

This clone occurred a few times. The chain recombines TRBV9 with TRBJ2-2, with TRBD2 as a possible D gene (6 bases). The ends were cut back, 0 bases at V and 0 bases at J, with 9 bases in the middle. Per germline, CDR1 SGDLS and CDR2 YYNGEE. The CDR3 is 16 amino acids. The CDR3 is CASSVGGTPNTGELFF. The CDR3 DNA is TGTGCCAGCAGCGTAGGGGGGACTCCGAACACCGGGGAGCTGTTTTTT.

This clone was picked up a small number of times. The genes are TRBV7-6 and TRBJ2-2, with 10 bases matching TRBD2. CDR3 size: 16 residues. Germline CDR1 and CDR2: SGHVS and FNYEAQ. Trimming took 5 bases from V and 4 from J; bases not matched to a gene: 7. CDR3 sequence (DNA): TGTGCCAGCAGCGTCGGACTAGCGGATTCCACCGGGGAGCTGTTTTTT. Protein sequence: CASSVGLADSTGELFF.

This CDR3 is CASSATGLGNIQYF. The CDR3 region has the DNA TGTGCCAGCAGTGCGACAGGGTTAGGGAACATTCAGTACTTC. The V and J genes are TRBV28 and TRBJ2-4, with TRBD1 identical over 7 bases. The CDR3 runs 14 residues. From germline, CDR1 is MDHEN and CDR2 SYDVKM. V lost 5 bases and J lost 7; bases outside the gene matches: 8.

In its sample, this clone was seen once. The J gene is TRBJ1-4, the V gene TRBV5-1; D possibly corresponds to TRBD1 (6 bases). V gave up 3 bases and J gave up 3 bases, with 9 bases separating them. This CDR3 region has 14 residues. Germline CDR1 is SGHRS and CDR2 is YFSETQ. The CDR3, as DNA: TGCGCCAGCAGCTCAGGGGCAGCTAATGAAAAACTGTTTTTT. This sequence encodes CASSSGAANEKLFF.

This chain uses TRBV3-1 (or the pseudogene TRBV3-2) with TRBJ1-4; TRBD1 is a possible D gene (5 bases). V lost 4 bases, J lost 1 base, and 19 bases lay in between. Germline V gene sequence: CDR1 LGHDT, CDR2 YNNKEL (reference sequence). The CDR3 loop spans 18 amino acids. CDR3 loop: CASSRRTLVWGTNEKLFF. CDR3 DNA sequence: TGTGCCAGCAGCCGAAGGACACTCGTGTGGGGAACTAATGAAAAACTGTTTTTT.